This T cell receptor beta chain comes out of a study of blood T cell repertoires in COVID-19. CDR3 size: 11 residues. Germline values: CDR1 SGHRS, CDR2 YFSETQ. The V gene lost 4 bases and the J gene lost 10 bases, with 11 bases spanning the gap. Per the authors' pipeline: Amplified reference gene primers provided the basis for estimating nucleated cell counts. Method: immunoSEQ multiplex PCR; TCRdb's copy keeps in-frame clones and lacks some. From that table come the V and J calls and clone size; the DNA was used to work out D and trimming. The sample yields 450,000 to 500,000 clones, 70% to 90% seen once.

V and J are TRBV5-1 and TRBJ1-1; possible D gene TRBD1, 5 bases. This clonotype originated in a human donor in a cohort sampled during active COVID-19. Source material: peripheral blood. The chain's CDR3 is CASSRDGGAFF. The CDR3 DNA is TGCGCCAGCAGCCGGGACGGGGGAGCTTTCTTT.